This TCR beta chain originates from a study of blood T cell repertoires in COVID-19. Study in general: Sample material is recorded as cDNA or gDNA derived from T cells, B-cell-depleted T cells, or PBMCs.

The germline gives CDR1 MNHEY, CDR2 SMNVEV (reference sequence). CDR3 length: 14 amino acids. Unmatched junction bases numbered 5, after V lost 7 bases and J lost 4 bases. Original processing notes: Counts of nucleated cells, estimated from reference gene primer amplification, were obtained. TCRdb's table, derived via immunoSEQ multiplex PCR, lists solely in-frame clones and lacks some. V, J and clone size are taken as reported in that table, and D and trimming were inferred from the DNA itself. Here the sample spans under 500,000 clones, roughly 89% being singletons. The material sequenced was peripheral blood. This receptor was identified in a woman aged 30 to 39 with acute or convalescent COVID-19. V gene TRBV27 combines with J gene TRBJ2-2; 8 bases fit TRBD1. The CDR3 nucleotides read TGTGCCAGCAAAGACAGGGGTGCCACCGGGGAGCTGTTTTTT. Protein: CASKDRGATGELFF.